One and the same sample provided the 5 T cell receptor beta chains below, sequenced in a study of T cells expressing NK-cell markers. One entry per CDR3 protein, without DNA, is what TCRdb gives after re-calling the 5' RACE reads. The sample table includes hundreds of thousands of distinct CDR3 sequences. Sample: blood T cells: a sorted CD56 or NKG2C T cell subset, CD4+ or CD8+ T cells, or bulk PBMC T cells (not recorded which). These receptors were taken from a woman between 18 and 70 years old in good health.

The J gene is TRBJ2-1, the V gene TRBV20-1; without DNA, the TCRdb call of TRBD2 cannot be checked. Germline V CDR1 and CDR2: DFQATT, SNEGSKA (reference sequence). The CDR3 contains 15 residues. This CDR3 is CSAIHSGGAYNEQFF.

V is TRBV20-1 and J is TRBJ2-1; TCRdb designates TRBD2, a call that cannot be tested without DNA. CDR3 length equals 15 residues. Germline assignment: CDR1 DFQATT and CDR2 SNEGSKA (reference sequence). The CDR3 here is CSARAGTSGRVGQFF.

This rearrangement joins TRBV5-1 to TRBJ2-5; TCRdb's D call, TRBD1, is unchecked because there is no DNA. Germline V CDR1 and CDR2: SGHRS, YFSETQ. The CDR3 consists of 15 residues. Here the CDR3 reads CASSPPASYQETQYF.

This chain connects TRBV20-1 to TRBJ1-3; TCRdb's D call, TRBD1, is unchecked because there is no DNA. CDR1 and CDR2 (germline): DFQATT, SNEGSKA (reference sequence). This CDR3 is built from 16 residues. This CDR3 is CSAQKTGTGSGNTIYF.

The chain has TRBV19 and TRBJ2-1; the TRBD2 assignment by TCRdb is unverifiable without DNA. The CDR3 loop spans 15 amino acids. Germline CDR1 is LNHDA and CDR2 is SQIVND (reference sequence). The CDR3 loop reads CASSWGGRAHNEQFF.